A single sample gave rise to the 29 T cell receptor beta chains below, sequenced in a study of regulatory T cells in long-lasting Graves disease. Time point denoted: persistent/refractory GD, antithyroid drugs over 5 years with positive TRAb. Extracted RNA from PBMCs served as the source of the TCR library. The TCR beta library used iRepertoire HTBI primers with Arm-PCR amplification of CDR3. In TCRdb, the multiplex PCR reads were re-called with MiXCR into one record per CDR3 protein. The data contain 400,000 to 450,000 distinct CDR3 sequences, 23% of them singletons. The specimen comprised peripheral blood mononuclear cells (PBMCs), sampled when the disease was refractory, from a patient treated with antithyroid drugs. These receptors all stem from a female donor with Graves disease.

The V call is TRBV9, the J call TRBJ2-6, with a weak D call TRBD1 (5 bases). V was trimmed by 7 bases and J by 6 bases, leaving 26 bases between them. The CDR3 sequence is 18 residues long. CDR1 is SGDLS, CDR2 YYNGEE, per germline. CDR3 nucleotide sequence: TGTGCCAGCGGGGCTCCTGACAGACGCGCTCTTGAGGCCAACGTCCTGACTTTC. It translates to CASGAPDRRALEANVLTF.

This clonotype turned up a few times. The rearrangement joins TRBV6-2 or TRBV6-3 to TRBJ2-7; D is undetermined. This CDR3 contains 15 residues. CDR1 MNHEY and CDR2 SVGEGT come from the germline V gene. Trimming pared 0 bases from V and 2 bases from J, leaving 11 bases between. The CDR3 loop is CASSYSNLGTYEQYF. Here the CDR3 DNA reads TGTGCCAGCAGTTACTCGAATTTGGGCACCTACGAGCAGTACTTC.

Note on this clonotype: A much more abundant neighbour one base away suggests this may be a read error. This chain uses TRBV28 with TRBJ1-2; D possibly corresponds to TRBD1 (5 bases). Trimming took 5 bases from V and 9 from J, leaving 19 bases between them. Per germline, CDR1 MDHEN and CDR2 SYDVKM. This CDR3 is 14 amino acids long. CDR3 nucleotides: TGTGCCAGCAGTCCCCGGGGGAGCTATACGAGCTACACCTTC. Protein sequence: CASSPRGSYTSYTF.

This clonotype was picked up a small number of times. Written as DNA, the CDR3 is TGCAGTGCTAGAGATCAGCGACAGGGAAATGGCTACACCTTC. It is translated as CSARDQRQGNGYTF. The J gene is TRBJ1-2, the V gene TRBV20-1; 7 bases match TRBD1. Germline CDR1 reads DFQATT; CDR2 reads SNEGSKA (reference sequence). Losses at the gene ends were 0 bases for V and 6 bases for J; bases not matched to a gene: 7. This CDR3 has 14 residues.

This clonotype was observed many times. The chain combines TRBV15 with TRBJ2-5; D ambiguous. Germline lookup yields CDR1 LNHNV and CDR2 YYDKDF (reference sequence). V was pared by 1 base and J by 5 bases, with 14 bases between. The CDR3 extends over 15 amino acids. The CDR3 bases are TGTGCCACCAGCAGAGCCCTGCCCCCGGCGGAGACCCAGTACTTC. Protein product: CATSRALPPAETQYF.

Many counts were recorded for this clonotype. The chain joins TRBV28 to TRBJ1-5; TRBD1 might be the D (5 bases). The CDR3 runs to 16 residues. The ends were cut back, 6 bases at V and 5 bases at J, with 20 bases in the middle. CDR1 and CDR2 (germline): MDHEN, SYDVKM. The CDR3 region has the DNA TGTGCCAGCAGCCCACCGGATAGGGGACCGCATCAGCCCCAGCATTTT. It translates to CASSPPDRGPHQPQHF. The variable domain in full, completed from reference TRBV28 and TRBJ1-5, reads DVKVTQSSRYLVKRTGEKVFLECVQDMDHENMFWYRQDPGLGLRLIYFSYDVKMKEKGDIPEGYSVSREKKERFSLILESASTNQTSMYLCASSPPDRGPHQPQHFGDGTRLSIL.

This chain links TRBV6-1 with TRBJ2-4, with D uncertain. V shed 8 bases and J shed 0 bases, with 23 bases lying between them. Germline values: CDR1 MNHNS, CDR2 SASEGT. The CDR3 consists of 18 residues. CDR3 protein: CASSKNSHLQLAKNIQYF. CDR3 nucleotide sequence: TGTGCCAGCTCGAAGAATTCGCATCTACAGCTAGCCAAAAACATTCAGTACTTC.

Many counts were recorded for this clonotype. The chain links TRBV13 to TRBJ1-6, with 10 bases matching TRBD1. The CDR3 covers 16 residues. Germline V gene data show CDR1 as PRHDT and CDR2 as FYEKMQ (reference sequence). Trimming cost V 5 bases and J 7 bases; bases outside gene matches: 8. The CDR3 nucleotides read TGTGCCAGCAGCCTGACGACAGGGGGCATCAATTCACCCCTCCACTTT. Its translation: CASSLTTGGINSPLHF.

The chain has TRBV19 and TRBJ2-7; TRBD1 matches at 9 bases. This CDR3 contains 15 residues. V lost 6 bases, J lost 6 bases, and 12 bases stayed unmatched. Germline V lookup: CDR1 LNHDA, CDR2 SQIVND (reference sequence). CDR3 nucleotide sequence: TGTGCCAGTAGGGAAACCGGGACAGGGACCGGCGAGCAGTACTTC. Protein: CASRETGTGTGEQYF.

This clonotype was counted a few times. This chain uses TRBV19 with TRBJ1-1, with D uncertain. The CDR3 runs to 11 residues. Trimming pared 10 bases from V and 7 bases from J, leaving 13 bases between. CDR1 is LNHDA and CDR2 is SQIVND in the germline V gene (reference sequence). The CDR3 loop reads CATGRRLEAFF. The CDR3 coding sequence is TGTGCCACCGGGAGAAGACTTGAAGCTTTCTTT.

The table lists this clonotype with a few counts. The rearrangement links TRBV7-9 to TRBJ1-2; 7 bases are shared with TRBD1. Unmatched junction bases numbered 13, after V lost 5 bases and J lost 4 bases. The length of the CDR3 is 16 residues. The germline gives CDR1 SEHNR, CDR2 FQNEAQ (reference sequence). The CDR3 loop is CASSTTGPGQSYGYTF. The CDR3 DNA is TGTGCCAGCAGCACCACTGGACCGGGACAGAGCTATGGCTACACCTTC.

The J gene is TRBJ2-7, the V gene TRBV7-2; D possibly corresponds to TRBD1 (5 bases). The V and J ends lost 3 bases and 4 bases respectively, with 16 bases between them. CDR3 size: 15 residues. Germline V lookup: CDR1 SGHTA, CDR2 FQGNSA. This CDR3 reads CASSLKTGPAYEQYF. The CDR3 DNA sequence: TGTGCCAGCAGCTTGAAAACAGGTCCGGCATACGAGCAGTACTTC. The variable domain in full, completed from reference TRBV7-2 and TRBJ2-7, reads GAGVSQSPSNKVTEKGKDVELRCDPISGHTALYWYRQSLGQGLEFLIYFQGNSAPDKSGLPSDRFSAERTGGSVSTLTIQRTQQEDSAVYLCASSLKTGPAYEQYFGPGTRLTVT.

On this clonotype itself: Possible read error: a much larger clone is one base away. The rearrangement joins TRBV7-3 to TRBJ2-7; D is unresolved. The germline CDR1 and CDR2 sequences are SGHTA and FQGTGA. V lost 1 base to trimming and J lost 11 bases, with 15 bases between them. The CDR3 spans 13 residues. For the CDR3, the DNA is TGTGCCAGCAGCTTAAGTAGTACGGGTCGCAAGTACTTC. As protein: CASSLSSTGRKYF.

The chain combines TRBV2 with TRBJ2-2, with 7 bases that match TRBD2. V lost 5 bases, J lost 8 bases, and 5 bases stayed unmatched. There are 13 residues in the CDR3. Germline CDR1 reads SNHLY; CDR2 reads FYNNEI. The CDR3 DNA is TGTGCCAGCAGTACGAATAGCGGGGGGGAGCTGTTTTTT. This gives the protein CASSTNSGGELFF.

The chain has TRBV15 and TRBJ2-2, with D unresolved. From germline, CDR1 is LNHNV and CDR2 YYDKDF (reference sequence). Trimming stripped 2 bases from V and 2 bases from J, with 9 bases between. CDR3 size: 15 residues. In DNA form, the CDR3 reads TGTGCCACCAGCAGATCGAATCCCAACACCGGGGAGCTGTTTTTT. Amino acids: CATSRSNPNTGELFF.

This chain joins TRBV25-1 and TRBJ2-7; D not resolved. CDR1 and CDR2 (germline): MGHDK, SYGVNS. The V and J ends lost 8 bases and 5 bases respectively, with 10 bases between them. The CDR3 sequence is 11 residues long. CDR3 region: CASGRINEQYF. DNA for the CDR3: TGTGCCAGCGGACGTATCAACGAGCAGTACTTC.

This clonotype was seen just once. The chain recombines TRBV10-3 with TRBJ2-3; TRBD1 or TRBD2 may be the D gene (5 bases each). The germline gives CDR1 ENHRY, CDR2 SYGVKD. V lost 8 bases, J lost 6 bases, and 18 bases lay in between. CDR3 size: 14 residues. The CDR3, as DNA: TGTGCCATCCAGGGAGCCACCGGTGGGGATACGCAGTATTTT. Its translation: CAIQGATGGDTQYF.

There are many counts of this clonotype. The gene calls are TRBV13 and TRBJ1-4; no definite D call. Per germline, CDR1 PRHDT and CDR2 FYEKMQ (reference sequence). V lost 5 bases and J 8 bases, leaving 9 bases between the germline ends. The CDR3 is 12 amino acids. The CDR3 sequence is CASSRTPEKLFF. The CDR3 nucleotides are TGTGCCAGCAGCCGGACTCCCGAAAAACTGTTTTTT.

In nucleotides, the CDR3 is TGTGCCAGCAGCTTAGCGGGGTCGGCGGGGGCTGGCTACACCTTC. Translated, it gives CASSLAGSAGAGYTF. The chain recombines TRBV7-2 with TRBJ1-2, with a tentative D call TRBD1 (6 bases). The CDR3 totals 15 residues. CDR1 and CDR2 (germline): SGHTA, FQGNSA. V was shortened by 0 bases and J by 7 bases, with 15 bases between the two germline ends.

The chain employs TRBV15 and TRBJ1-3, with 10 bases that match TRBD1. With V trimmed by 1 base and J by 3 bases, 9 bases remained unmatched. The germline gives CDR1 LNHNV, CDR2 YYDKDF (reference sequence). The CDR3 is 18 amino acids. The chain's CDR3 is CATSRGGTGVFGGNTIYF. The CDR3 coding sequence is TGTGCCACCAGCAGAGGAGGGACAGGGGTGTTTGGTGGAAACACCATATATTTT.

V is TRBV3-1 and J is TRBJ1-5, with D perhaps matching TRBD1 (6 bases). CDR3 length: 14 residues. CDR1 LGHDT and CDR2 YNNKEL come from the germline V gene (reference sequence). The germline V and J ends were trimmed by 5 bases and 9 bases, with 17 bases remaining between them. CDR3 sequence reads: CASSFREGVGPQHF. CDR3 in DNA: TGTGCCAGCAGCTTTCGAGAGGGGGTTGGGCCCCAGCATTTT.

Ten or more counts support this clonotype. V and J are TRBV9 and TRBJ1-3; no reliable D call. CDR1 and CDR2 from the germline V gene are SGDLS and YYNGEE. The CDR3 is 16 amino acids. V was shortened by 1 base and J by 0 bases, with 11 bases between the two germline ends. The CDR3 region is CASSVYAGFSGNTIYF. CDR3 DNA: TGTGCCAGCAGCGTATACGCAGGCTTCTCTGGAAACACCATATATTTT.

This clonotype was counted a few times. CDR3 protein: CASSRDRIGQPQHF. CDR3 DNA: TGTGCCAGCAGCAGGGACAGAATCGGACAGCCCCAGCATTTT. The V and J genes are TRBV6-2 or TRBV6-3 and TRBJ1-5; 7 bases match TRBD1. Germline lookup yields CDR1 MNHEY and CDR2 SVGEGT. The CDR3 totals 14 residues. Losses at the gene ends were 6 bases for V and 7 bases for J; bases not matched to a gene: 9.

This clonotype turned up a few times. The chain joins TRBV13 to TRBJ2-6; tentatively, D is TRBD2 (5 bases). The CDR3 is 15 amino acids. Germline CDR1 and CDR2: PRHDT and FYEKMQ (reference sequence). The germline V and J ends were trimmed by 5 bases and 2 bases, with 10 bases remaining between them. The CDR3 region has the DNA TGTGCCAGCAGCCAAAAGACTACTGGGGCCAACGTCCTGACTTTC. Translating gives CASSQKTTGANVLTF.

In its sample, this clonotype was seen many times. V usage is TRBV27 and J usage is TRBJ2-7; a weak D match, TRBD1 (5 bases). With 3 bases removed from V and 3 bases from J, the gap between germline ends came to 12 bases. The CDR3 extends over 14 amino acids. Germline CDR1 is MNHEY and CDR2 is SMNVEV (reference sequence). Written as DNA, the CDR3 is TGTGCCAGCAGTTTGCAAACCCAGGGCTACGAGCAGTACTTC. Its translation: CASSLQTQGYEQYF.

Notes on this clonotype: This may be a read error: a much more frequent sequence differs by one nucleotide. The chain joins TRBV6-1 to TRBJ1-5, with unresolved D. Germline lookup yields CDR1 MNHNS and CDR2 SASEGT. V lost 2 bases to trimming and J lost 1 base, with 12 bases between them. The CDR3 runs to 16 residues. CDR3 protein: CASSELRGGSNQPQHF. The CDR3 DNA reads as TGTGCCAGCAGTGAACTGCGGGGTGGAAGCAATCAGCCCCAGCATTTT.

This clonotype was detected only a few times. CDR3 coding DNA: TGTGCCAGCATCCGGACAGGGGCCCTAAACACTGAAGCTTTCTTT. The encoded protein is CASIRTGALNTEAFF. The gene calls are TRBV7-9 and TRBJ1-1; 9 bases fit TRBD1. The CDR3 totals 15 residues. In germline, CDR1 is SEHNR, CDR2 FQNEAQ (reference sequence). The V segment lost 7 bases and the J segment 2 bases; nucleotides outside the gene matches: 8.

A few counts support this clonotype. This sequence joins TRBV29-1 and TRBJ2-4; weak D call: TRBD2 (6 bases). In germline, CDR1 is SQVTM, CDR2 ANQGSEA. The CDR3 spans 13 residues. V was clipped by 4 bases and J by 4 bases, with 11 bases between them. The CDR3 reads CSVVLAVKNIQYF. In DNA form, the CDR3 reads TGCAGCGTTGTCTTAGCGGTAAAAAACATTCAGTACTTC.

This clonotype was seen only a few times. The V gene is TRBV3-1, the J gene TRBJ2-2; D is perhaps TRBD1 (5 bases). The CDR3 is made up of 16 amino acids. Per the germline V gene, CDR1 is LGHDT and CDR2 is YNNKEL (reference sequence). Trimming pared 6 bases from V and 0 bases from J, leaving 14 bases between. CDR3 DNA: TGTGCCAGCAGTCCCAGGCAACAGGCGAACACCGGGGAGCTGTTTTTT. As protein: CASSPRQQANTGELFF.